The rows below give T cell receptor beta chains drawn from one sample of a study of cytomegalovirus exposure and HLA in healthy donors. The protocol was immunoSEQ multiplex PCR, while the TCRdb copy is restricted to in-frame clones and leaves out a portion. The table for this sample gives some 150,000 clones. What was sequenced was PBMCs. The source of these receptors is a woman between 18 and 29 years old in good health and CMV-seronegative. The CDR3 runs from the conserved cysteine through the conserved F or W. A D gene is named only where the DNA matches it firmly.

V gene: TRBV30
J gene: TRBJ1-2
D gene: -
CDR3 DNA: TGTGCCTGGAGCGGTCTTGCCTATGGCTACACCTTC
CDR3 protein: CAWSGLAYGYTF

V gene: TRBV7-3
J gene: TRBJ1-2
D gene: -
CDR3 DNA: TGTGCCAGCAGCGTTGCGGGGCCAGCTAACTATGGCTACACCTTC
CDR3 protein: CASSVAGPANYGYTF

V gene: TRBV29-1
J gene: TRBJ1-2
D gene: -
CDR3 DNA: TGCAGCGTTTCACCCCTCCATGGGAGCTATGGCTACACCTTC
CDR3 protein: CSVSPLHGSYGYTF

V gene: TRBV11-3
J gene: TRBJ2-4
D gene: -
CDR3 DNA: TGTGCCAGCAGCTCGACGACGGGGGGCAAAAGCATTCAGTACTTC
CDR3 protein: CASSSTTGGKSIQYF

V gene: TRBV9
J gene: TRBJ2-7
D gene: TRBD2
CDR3 DNA: TGTGCCAGCAGCGTAGCCCAATATGAGGTAGCGGGAGCCCACGAGCAGTACTTC
CDR3 protein: CASSVAQYEVAGAHEQYF

V gene: TRBV4-1
J gene: TRBJ2-3
D gene: TRBD2
CDR3 DNA: TGCGCCAGCAGCCAAGGAAGCGGGAGGGCCAGAGATACGCAGTATTTT
CDR3 protein: CASSQGSGRARDTQYF

V gene: TRBV10-3
J gene: TRBJ2-3
D gene: -
CDR3 DNA: TGTGCCATCACTGGAACTAGCAGCGCAGATACGCAGTATTTT
CDR3 protein: CAITGTSSADTQYF

V gene: TRBV27
J gene: TRBJ1-4
D gene: -
CDR3 DNA: TGTGCCAGCAGTTTCAACCCGGGGTTCGGTGAAGAACTGTTTTTT
CDR3 protein: CASSFNPGFGEELFF

V gene: TRBV11-3
J gene: TRBJ2-1
D gene: -
CDR3 DNA: TGTGCCAGCAGCTCAGACAGTGAGGGATACAATGAGCAGTTCTTC
CDR3 protein: CASSSDSEGYNEQFF

V gene: TRBV4-1
J gene: TRBJ2-4
D gene: -
CDR3 DNA: TGCGCCAGCAGCCAAGATATTTTTTTGGGAGAACCCAAAAACATTCAGTACTTC
CDR3 protein: CASSQDIFLGEPKNIQYF

V gene: TRBV11-2
J gene: TRBJ2-2
D gene: -
CDR3 DNA: TGTGCCAGCAGCCGTTTATCCGGGGAGCTGTTTTTT
CDR3 protein: CASSRLSGELFF

V gene: TRBV7-8
J gene: TRBJ1-5
D gene: TRBD1
CDR3 DNA: TGTGCCAGCAGCCTATCTGACAGGGATCAGCCCCAGCATTTT
CDR3 protein: CASSLSDRDQPQHF

V gene: TRBV5-4
J gene: TRBJ2-5
D gene: TRBD2
CDR3 DNA: TGTGCCAGCAGCTTGGAGAGGAGTAGCGGGAGTAGGGAGACCCAGTACTTC
CDR3 protein: CASSLERSSGSRETQYF

V gene: TRBV7-9
J gene: TRBJ2-1
D gene: -
CDR3 DNA: TGTGCCAGCAGCTGGGGGGTCGCAGGGGGTGATGAGCAGTTCTTC
CDR3 protein: CASSWGVAGGDEQFF

V gene: TRBV6-4
J gene: TRBJ1-1
D gene: -
CDR3 DNA: TGTGCCAGCAGTGAACACAGCATGAACACTGAAGCTTTCTTT
CDR3 protein: CASSEHSMNTEAFF

V gene: TRBV7-9
J gene: TRBJ1-2
D gene: -
CDR3 DNA: TGTGCCAGCAGCGCCCGGGACTCTGGGGACTATGGCTACACCTTC
CDR3 protein: CASSARDSGDYGYTF

V gene: TRBV18
J gene: TRBJ2-3
D gene: -
CDR3 DNA: TGTGCCAGCTCACCATCCGTCCAGGGGCTAGCCGGGAGCACAGATACGCAGTATTTT
CDR3 protein: CASSPSVQGLAGSTDTQYF

V gene: TRBV4-1
J gene: TRBJ2-1
D gene: TRBD2
CDR3 DNA: TGCGCCAGCAGCCAAGAAGGACTAGCGGGAAAACAGTTCTTC
CDR3 protein: CASSQEGLAGKQFF

V gene: TRBV5-4
J gene: TRBJ2-6
D gene: -
CDR3 DNA: TGTGCCAGCAGCTTGGAGGGGGGGCACGGGGCCAACGTCCTGACTTTC
CDR3 protein: CASSLEGGHGANVLTF

V gene: TRBV4-2
J gene: TRBJ1-5
D gene: -
CDR3 DNA: TGTGCCAGCAGCCAAGATCTACAGTTTTATAGCAATCAGCCCCAGCATTTT
CDR3 protein: CASSQDLQFYSNQPQHF

V gene: TRBV20-1
J gene: TRBJ2-5
D gene: TRBD1
CDR3 DNA: TGCAGTGCTAGATCGGGGGACAGGGGGTACTTC
CDR3 protein: CSARSGDRGYF

V gene: TRBV4-2
J gene: TRBJ2-2
D gene: -
CDR3 DNA: TGTGCCAGCAGCCCCCATCGAGCCGGGGAGCTGTTTTTT
CDR3 protein: CASSPHRAGELFF

V gene: TRBV11-2
J gene: TRBJ1-1
D gene: -
CDR3 DNA: TGTGCCAGCAGCTCAGGCCGATCCGGATGGACTGAAGCTTTCTTT
CDR3 protein: CASSSGRSGWTEAFF

V gene: TRBV18
J gene: TRBJ1-5
D gene: -
CDR3 DNA: TGTGCCAGCTCATTTGACCGGGAGCAGCCCCAGCATTTT
CDR3 protein: CASSFDREQPQHF

V gene: TRBV5-1
J gene: TRBJ2-3
D gene: -
CDR3 DNA: TGCGCCAGCAGCTTGGGTTGGACTAGCACAGATACGCAGTATTTT
CDR3 protein: CASSLGWTSTDTQYF

V gene: TRBV27
J gene: TRBJ2-1
D gene: TRBD1
CDR3 DNA: TGTGCCAGCAGTTTTGGGACAGGGTATTTTTACAATGAGCAGTTCTTC
CDR3 protein: CASSFGTGYFYNEQFF

V gene: TRBV6-6
J gene: TRBJ2-7
D gene: -
CDR3 DNA: TGTGCCAGCAGCCACTGGGGGGAGAGCTCCTACGAGCAGTACTTC
CDR3 protein: CASSHWGESSYEQYF

V gene: TRBV19
J gene: TRBJ2-1
D gene: TRBD2
CDR3 DNA: TGTGCCAGTAGTATTGGACTAGCGGGAGGCAGCTCCTACAATGAGCAGTTCTTC
CDR3 protein: CASSIGLAGGSSYNEQFF

V gene: TRBV30
J gene: TRBJ1-2
D gene: -
CDR3 DNA: TGTGCCTGGAAGTCAGGGGTAGTTTATGGCTACACCTTC
CDR3 protein: CAWKSGVVYGYTF

V gene: TRBV11-2
J gene: TRBJ1-2
D gene: -
CDR3 DNA: TGTGCCAGCAGCACGCTAGGGGGGGGCGTTGGCTACACCTTC
CDR3 protein: CASSTLGGGVGYTF

V gene: TRBV7-3
J gene: TRBJ2-6
D gene: -
CDR3 DNA: TGTGCCAGCAGCCAAACAGACAGGCCCCTCTCTGGGGCCAACGTCCTGACTTTC
CDR3 protein: CASSQTDRPLSGANVLTF

V gene: TRBV30
J gene: TRBJ2-5
D gene: TRBD1
CDR3 DNA: TGTGCCTGGAGTGTAATGGCAGGGGGCGTAGAGACCCAGTACTTC
CDR3 protein: CAWSVMAGGVETQYF